The sequence of this T cell receptor beta chain was determined in a study of CDR3 diversity in severe acne. TCRdb independently ran MiXCR on the PCR reads; one entry per CDR3 protein. The data show more than 85,000 distinct CDR3 sequences, about 52% seen once. The specimen was blood. This receptor was obtained from a male donor in good health, serving as a control.

In nucleotides, the CDR3 is TGCGCCAGCAGCCCAGAAAGAAGCTCGTACTCCTACGAGCAGTTCTTC. This translates into CASSPERSSYSYEQFF. V gene TRBV4-1 combines with J gene TRBJ2-7; the D is unclear. The J call could be wrong; TRBJ2-1 is a better fit for the DNA end. Germline V CDR1 and CDR2: MGHRA, YSYEKL. This CDR3 spans 16 amino acids.